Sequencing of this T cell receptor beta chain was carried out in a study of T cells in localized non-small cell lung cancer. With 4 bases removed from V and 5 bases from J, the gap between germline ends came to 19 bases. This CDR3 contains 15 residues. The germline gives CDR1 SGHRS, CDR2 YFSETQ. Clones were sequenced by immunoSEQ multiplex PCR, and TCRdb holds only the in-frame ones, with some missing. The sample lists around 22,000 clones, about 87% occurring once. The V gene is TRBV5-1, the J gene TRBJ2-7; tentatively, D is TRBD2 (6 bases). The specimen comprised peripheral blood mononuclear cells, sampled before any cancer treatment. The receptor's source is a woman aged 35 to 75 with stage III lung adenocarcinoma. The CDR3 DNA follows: TGCGCCAGCAGCCTGATAGCGGACCCGGGGAACGAGCAGTACTTC. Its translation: CASSLIADPGNEQYF.